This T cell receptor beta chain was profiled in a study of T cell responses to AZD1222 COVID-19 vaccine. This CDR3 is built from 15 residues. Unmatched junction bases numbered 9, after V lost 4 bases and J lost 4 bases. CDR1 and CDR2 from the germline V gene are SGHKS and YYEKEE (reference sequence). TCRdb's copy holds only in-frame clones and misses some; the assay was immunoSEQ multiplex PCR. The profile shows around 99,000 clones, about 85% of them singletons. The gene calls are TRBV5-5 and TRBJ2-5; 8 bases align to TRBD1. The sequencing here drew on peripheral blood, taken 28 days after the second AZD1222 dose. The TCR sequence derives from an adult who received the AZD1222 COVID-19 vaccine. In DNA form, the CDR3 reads TGTGCCAGCAGCCCTGACAGGGGCAGGAGAGAGACCCAGTACTTC. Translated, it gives CASSPDRGRRETQYF.